This TCR beta chain was sequenced for a study of cytomegalovirus exposure and HLA in healthy donors. Findings and caveats of the study: The records held CMV serostatus as the only immune exposure information. In vitro assays verified that three CMV-associated chains recognized CMV antigens specifically. Association of a missense DCLRE1C variant with TCR beta V- and J-gene trimming was reported in a later analysis.

PCR was performed using 60 Vbeta and 13 Jbeta primers. Assay: immunoSEQ multiplex PCR; the TCRdb copy retains only in-frame clones and omits some. The repertoire has 150,000 to 200,000 clones, about 90% of them found once; the top ten carry more than 1%. Germline lookup yields CDR1 SGHTA and CDR2 FQGTGA. With 3 bases clipped from V and 5 bases from J, the junction kept 3 bases outside the gene matches. The CDR3 loop spans 16 amino acids. Worth noting for this clone: No antigen is known for it.

Sequences were obtained from PBMCs. The TCR originated in a boy aged 2 to 9 in good health and CMV-seronegative. The chain combines TRBV7-3 with TRBJ2-1; 14 bases align to TRBD2. The CDR3 here is CASSFRTSGGNNEQFF. In nucleotides, the CDR3 is TGTGCCAGCAGCTTCCGGACTAGCGGGGGGAACAATGAGCAGTTCTTC.